This T cell receptor (beta chain) was sequenced during a study of beta chain features in type 1 diabetes. Findings and caveats of the study: Within the patient group, naive, central memory and Treg TCRB repertoires appeared more similar to each other than within healthy donors.

V was clipped by 6 bases and J by 4 bases, with 15 bases between them. The CDR3 loop spans 14 amino acids. CDR1 and CDR2 from the germline V gene are SEHNR and FQNEAQ (reference sequence). Each of the CD4+ naive, central memory, regulatory and stem cell-like memory populations was sorted via CD45RO/CCR7/CD25/CD127/CD95/CD27. The investigators reverse transcribed all of the isolated RNA, so they sequenced expressed TCRB transcripts. Sequenced by immunoSEQ multiplex PCR; TCRdb stores in-frame clones only, minus some. The repertoire holds about 360,000 clones, roughly an eighth seen once, with under 0.02% in the top ten. This clone was detected only a few times. Its cognate antigen is unknown.

The sample was naive CD4+ T cells from blood. The chain uses TRBV7-9 and TRBJ1-2; D ambiguous. The origin of this receptor is a man younger than 35 in good health. In DNA, the CDR3 is TGTGCCAGCAGGCCAAGCACAGTAGGCTATGGCTACACCTTC. Residues: CASRPSTVGYGYTF.